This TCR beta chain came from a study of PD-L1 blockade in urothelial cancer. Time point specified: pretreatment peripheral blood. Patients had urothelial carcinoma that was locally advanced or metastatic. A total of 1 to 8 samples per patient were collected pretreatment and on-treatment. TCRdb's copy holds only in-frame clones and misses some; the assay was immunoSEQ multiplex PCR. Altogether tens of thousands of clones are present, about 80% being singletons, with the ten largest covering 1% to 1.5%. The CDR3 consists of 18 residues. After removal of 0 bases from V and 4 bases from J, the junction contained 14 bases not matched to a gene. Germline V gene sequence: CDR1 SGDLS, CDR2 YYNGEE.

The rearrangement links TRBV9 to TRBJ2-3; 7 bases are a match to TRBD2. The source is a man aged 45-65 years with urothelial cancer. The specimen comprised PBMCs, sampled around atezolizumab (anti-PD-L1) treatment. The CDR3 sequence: CASSVGSGGPYAPDTQYF. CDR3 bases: TGTGCCAGCAGCGTAGGTTCGGGGGGACCATATGCACCAGATACGCAGTATTTT.